This T cell receptor beta chain originates from a study of control samples from healthy donors and cancer patients (dated by TCRdb to 2020 to 2022). To note about this clone: The target of this receptor is not known. Base quality data are lacking; no much larger clone is found one base away.

From a lookup of the germline V gene (reference sequence), CDR1 and CDR2 are LNHDA and SQIVND. The CDR3, cysteine through phenylalanine, is 13 amino acids long. The CDR3 DNA has 39 bases and is translated from base 1. The trim is 6 bases for V and 7 bases for J, with a gap of 12 bases between the germline ends. To prepare the library, the immunoSEQ multiplex PCR assay was applied. Drawn from immuneACCESS, this table holds only the in-frame rearrangements with V and J called that TCRdb kept. Clones are partly lost; checked studies trace under half to an unresolved V gene and leave the rest unexplained. The sample data list roughly 100,000 clones, and around 88% of these were observed just once. Of the sample, 13% to 15% falls within the top ten clones.

The sequencing input was blood. This chain joins TRBV19 to TRBJ2-2; a confident D gene designation cannot be given. This TCR was sampled from a man younger than 40 in good health. The CDR3 sequence is CASSEFLDGELFF. The sequenced DNA is TGTGCCAGTAGCGAGTTTTTGGACGGGGAGCTGTTTTTT. Outside the CDR3, residues come from the reference TRBV19 and TRBJ2-2 proteins, so the full variable domain is: DGGITQSPKYLFRKEGQNVTLSCEQNLNHDAMYWYRQDPGQGLRLIYYSQIVNDFQKGDIAEGYSVSREKKESFPLTVTSAQKNPTAFYLCASSEFLDGELFFGEGSRLTVL.